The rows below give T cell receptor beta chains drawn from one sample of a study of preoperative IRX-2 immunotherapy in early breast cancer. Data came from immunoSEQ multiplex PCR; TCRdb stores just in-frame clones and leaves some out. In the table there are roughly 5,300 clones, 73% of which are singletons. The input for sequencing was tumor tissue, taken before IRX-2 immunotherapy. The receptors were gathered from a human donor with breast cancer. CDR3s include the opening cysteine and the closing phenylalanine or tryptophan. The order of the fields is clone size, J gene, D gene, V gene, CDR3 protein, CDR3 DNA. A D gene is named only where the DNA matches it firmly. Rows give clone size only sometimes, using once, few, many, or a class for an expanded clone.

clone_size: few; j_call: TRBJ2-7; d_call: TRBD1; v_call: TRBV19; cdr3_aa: CASSIARDRGYEQYF; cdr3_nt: TGTGCCAGTAGTATAGCGCGGGACAGGGGGTACGAGCAGTACTTC
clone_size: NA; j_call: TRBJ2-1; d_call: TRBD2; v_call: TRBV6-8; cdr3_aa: CASRTVSGRGLNEQFF; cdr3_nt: TGTGCCAGCAGGACCGTAAGCGGGAGGGGTTTAAATGAGCAGTTCTTC
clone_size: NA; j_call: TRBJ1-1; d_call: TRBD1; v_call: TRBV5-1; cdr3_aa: CASSLAAGQLYMNTEAFF; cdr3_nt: TGCGCCAGCAGCTTAGCGGCGGGACAGCTTTATATGAACACTGAAGCTTTCTTT
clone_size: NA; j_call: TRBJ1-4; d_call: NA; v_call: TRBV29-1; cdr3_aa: CSVREAVNEKLFF; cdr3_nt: TGCAGCGTTCGGGAAGCGGTGAATGAAAAACTGTTTTTT
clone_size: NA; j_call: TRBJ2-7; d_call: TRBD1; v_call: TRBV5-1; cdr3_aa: CASSVLQGAYEQYF; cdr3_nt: TGCGCCAGCAGCGTCCTCCAGGGGGCCTACGAGCAGTACTTC
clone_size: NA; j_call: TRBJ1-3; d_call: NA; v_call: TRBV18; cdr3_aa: CASSSPSPTGNTIYF; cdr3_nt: TGTGCCAGCTCGTCCCCATCGCCTACCGGAAACACCATATATTTT
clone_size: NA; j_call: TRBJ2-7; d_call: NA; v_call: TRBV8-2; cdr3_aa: CASSLELAGLSYEQYF; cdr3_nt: TGTGCCAGCAGTTTAGAACTAGCGGGACTTTCCTACGAGCAGTACTTC
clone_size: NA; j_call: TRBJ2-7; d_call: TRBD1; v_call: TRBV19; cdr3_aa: CASSTGTGFWYEQYF; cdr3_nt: TGTGCCAGTAGTACCGGGACAGGGTTCTGGTACGAGCAGTACTTC
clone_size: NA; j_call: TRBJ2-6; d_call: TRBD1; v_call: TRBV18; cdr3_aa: CASSSRTGGISGANVLTF; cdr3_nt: TGTGCCAGCTCAAGCCGGACAGGGGGCATCTCTGGGGCCAACGTCCTGACTTTC
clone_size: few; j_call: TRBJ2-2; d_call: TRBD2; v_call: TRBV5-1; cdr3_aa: CASERGWDTGELFF; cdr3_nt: TGCGCCAGCGAGCGGGGATGGGACACCGGGGAGCTGTTTTTT
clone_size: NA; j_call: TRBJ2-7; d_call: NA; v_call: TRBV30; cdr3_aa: CAWSGGYEQYF; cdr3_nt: TGTGCCTGGAGTGGGGGCTACGAGCAGTACTTC
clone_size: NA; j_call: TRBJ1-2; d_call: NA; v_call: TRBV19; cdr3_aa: CASSVGFYGYTF; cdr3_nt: TGTGCCAGTAGTGTCGGGTTCTATGGCTACACCTTC
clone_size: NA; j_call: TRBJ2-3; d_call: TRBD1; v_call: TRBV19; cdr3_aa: CASKERDSRADTQYF; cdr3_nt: TGTGCCAGTAAAGAGAGGGACAGCCGTGCCGATACGCAGTATTTT
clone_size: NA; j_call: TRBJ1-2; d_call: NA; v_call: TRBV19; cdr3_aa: CASKGIYYGYTF; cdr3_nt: TGTGCCAGTAAGGGGATATACTATGGCTACACCTTC